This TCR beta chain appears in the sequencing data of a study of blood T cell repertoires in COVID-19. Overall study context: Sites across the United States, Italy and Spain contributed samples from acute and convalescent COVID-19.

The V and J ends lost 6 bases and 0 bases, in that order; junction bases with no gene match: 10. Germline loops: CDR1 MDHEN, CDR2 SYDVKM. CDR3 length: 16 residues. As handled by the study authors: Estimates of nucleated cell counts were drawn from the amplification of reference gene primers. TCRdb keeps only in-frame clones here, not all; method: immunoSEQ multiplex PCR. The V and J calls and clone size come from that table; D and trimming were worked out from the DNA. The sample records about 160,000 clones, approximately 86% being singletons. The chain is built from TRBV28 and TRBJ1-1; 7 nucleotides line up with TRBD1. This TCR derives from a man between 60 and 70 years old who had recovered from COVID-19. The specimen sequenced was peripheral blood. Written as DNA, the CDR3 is TGTGCCAGCAGCACAGGGGTAAGCTCGATGAACACTGAAGCTTTCTTT. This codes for CASSTGVSSMNTEAFF.